This record covers a single T cell receptor beta chain. Antigen unknown. The data are from a study of cytomegalovirus exposure and HLA in healthy donors. Study results and caveats: Follow-up analysis later connected one missense variant in DCLRE1C with trimming of TCR beta V- and J-genes.

Germline assignment: CDR1 SQVTM and CDR2 ANQGSEA. The CDR3 is 12 amino acids. V lost 3 bases and J lost 2, with 7 bases in between. Vbeta (60) and Jbeta (13) primers were used in the PCR. Using immunoSEQ multiplex PCR, the repertoire was profiled, and TCRdb retains in-frame clones only, with some absent. The sample comprises some 200,000 clones, over 70% of which are singletons, and 3.5% to 4% rests with the top ten. The origin of this receptor is a man between 45 and 60 years old in good health and CMV-seronegative. The material sequenced was PBMCs. The rearrangement joins TRBV29-1 to TRBJ2-5, with a possible D match to TRBD1 (5 bases). The CDR3 loop is CSVDRGQETQYF. CDR3 nucleotide sequence: TGCAGCGTTGATAGGGGACAAGAGACCCAGTACTTC.